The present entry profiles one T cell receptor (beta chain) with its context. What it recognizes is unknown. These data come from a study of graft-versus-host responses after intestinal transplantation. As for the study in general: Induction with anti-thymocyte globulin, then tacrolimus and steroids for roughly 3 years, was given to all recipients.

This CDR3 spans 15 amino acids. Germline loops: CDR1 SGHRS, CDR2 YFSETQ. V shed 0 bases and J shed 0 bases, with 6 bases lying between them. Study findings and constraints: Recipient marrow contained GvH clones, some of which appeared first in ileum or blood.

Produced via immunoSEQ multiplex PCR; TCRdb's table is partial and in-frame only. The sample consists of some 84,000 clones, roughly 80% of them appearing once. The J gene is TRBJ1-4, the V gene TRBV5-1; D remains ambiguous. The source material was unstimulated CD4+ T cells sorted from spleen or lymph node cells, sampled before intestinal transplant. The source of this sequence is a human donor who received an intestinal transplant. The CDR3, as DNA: TGCGCCAGCAGCTTGGCCGGGGCAACTAATGAAAAACTGTTTTTT. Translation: CASSLAGATNEKLFF. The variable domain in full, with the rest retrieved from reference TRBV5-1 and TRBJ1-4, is KAGVTQTPRYLIKTRGQQVTLSCSPISGHRSVSWYQQTPGQGLQFLFEYFSETQRNKGNFPGRFSGRQFSNSRSEMNVSTLELGDSALYLCASSLAGATNEKLFFGSGTQLSVL.